This T cell receptor beta chain is drawn from a study of OX40 agonist ivuxolimab in advanced cancers. Study context: Age averaged 60 years (range about 20 to 80), and around 87% were male.

The V gene's germline CDR1 is MDHEN and CDR2 SYDVKM. J was trimmed by 6 bases and V by 11 bases; bases with no gene match: 11. The CDR3 spans 14 residues. TCRdb's table, derived via immunoSEQ multiplex PCR, lists solely in-frame clones and lacks some. The sample lists approximately 77,000 clones, 90% occurring once. The V gene is TRBV28, the J gene TRBJ2-1, with 9 bases fitting TRBD1. The sequence was obtained from an adult with an advanced solid tumor such as melanoma, head and neck, liver or kidney cancer. The material was CD4+ or CD8+ T cells sorted from blood, obtained in a trial of the OX40 agonist ivuxolimab. CDR3 sequence (DNA): TGTGCCTCCCAAGGGACAGGGAGAGGCAATGAGCAGTTCTTC. It yields the protein CASQGTGRGNEQFF.